The T cell receptor (beta chain) described here comes from a study of blood T cell repertoires in COVID-19. About the study: Donors in the United States, Italy and Spain gave samples during acute or convalescent COVID-19. PBMCs, B-cell-depleted T cells, or T cells were the source of the cDNA or gDNA that made up the material.

Source study methods: Amplification of reference gene primers provided the estimated nucleated cell counts. The data were produced by immunoSEQ multiplex PCR, yet TCRdb's version contains in-frame clones alone and is incomplete. D and trimming were read from the DNA, whereas the V and J calls and clone size are those reported in that table. The sample lists approximately 160,000 clones, around 74% occurring once. This clone was seen a handful of times. CDR1 MNHNS and CDR2 SASEGT come from the germline V gene. Germline trimming cut 1 base from V and 4 bases from J; bases unmatched to any gene: 6. This CDR3 comprises 15 residues.

This chain uses TRBV6-1 with TRBJ2-7, with TRBD1 matching over 8 bases. This TCR derives from a man in his sixties or seventies with acute or convalescent COVID-19. The material sequenced was peripheral blood. The CDR3 nucleotides read TGTGCCAGCAGTGAAGGGACAGGGAGATGGTACGAGCAGTACTTC. Amino acid sequence: CASSEGTGRWYEQYF.